The rows below give T cell receptor beta chains drawn from one sample of a study of T-cell memory formation after mild COVID-19. TCRdb redid the calling of the 5' RACE reads with MiXCR, one entry per CDR3 protein. The table records over 400,000 distinct CDR3 sequences, 20% to 30% of them present only once. The material sequenced was PBMCs or a T cell subset sorted from them (not recorded which). All receptors come from an adult woman who had mild COVID-19 (a few samples of this study predate the infection). Cell type and time point are not known. Each CDR3 is given with its conserved first and last residue. D genes are given only for firm matches. The listing skips clone size in some rows; elsewhere it reads once, few, many or a size class.

clone_size	v_call	d_call	j_call	cdr3_nt	cdr3_aa
NA	TRBV28	NA	TRBJ1-1	TGTGCCAGCAGCCCCGTGACACGATCTGAAGCTTTCTTT	CASSPVTRSEAFF
NA	TRBV5-1	TRBD2	TRBJ2-7	TGCGCCAGCAGCTCCACTAGCGGGATGAGAAACGAGCAGTACTTC	CASSSTSGMRNEQYF
NA	TRBV20-1	TRBD2	TRBJ2-7	TGCAGTGCTAGTCAAGCGGGGAGAAGCTACGAGCAGTACTTC	CSASQAGRSYEQYF
NA	TRBV7-2	NA	TRBJ1-1	TGTGCCAGCAGCTTAAGGGCCCTAGGGAACACTGAAGCTTTCTTT	CASSLRALGNTEAFF
NA	TRBV29-1	NA	TRBJ1-2	TGCAGCGTTGTCTACAGGGCTTCCGAGGGCTACACCTTC	CSVVYRASEGYTF
few	TRBV28	NA	TRBJ2-7	TGTGCCAGCAGTTTAGTCCAGAAAACCTACGAGCAGTACTTC	CASSLVQKTYEQYF
few	TRBV29-1	NA	TRBJ1-2	TGCAGTAGTTCAGTGGATGGCTACACCTTC	CSSSVDGYTF
NA	TRBV11-2	NA	TRBJ2-2	TGTGCCAGCAGCTTAGATCTTCAGGGTGGACTCGCGAACACCGGGGAGCTGTTTTTT	CASSLDLQGGLANTGELFF
NA	TRBV4-2	NA	TRBJ2-1	TGTGCCAGCAGCCAAGATCAGTCGGATCTCCACAATGAGCAGTTCTTC	CASSQDQSDLHNEQFF
few	TRBV4-2	TRBD2	TRBJ2-1	TGTGCCAGCAGCCAGTGGGGGGGAGAGGGGAATGAGCAGTTCTTC	CASSQWGGEGNEQFF
NA	TRBV7-9	TRBD2	TRBJ2-5	TGTGCCAGCGGGCGGGGGGAAGAGACCCAGTACTTC	CASGRGEETQYF
NA	TRBV14	TRBD2	TRBJ2-7	TGTGCCAGCAGCCAAGCAACTAGCGGCTTTTCCTACGAGCAGTACTTC	CASSQATSGFSYEQYF
many	TRBV12-3/TRBV12-4	TRBD2	TRBJ2-1	TGTGCCAGCAGTTTCGGCACTAGCGGGGCCTACAATGAGCAGTTCTTC	CASSFGTSGAYNEQFF
NA	TRBV9	TRBD2	TRBJ2-1	TGTGCCAGCACCGAGGGCGGGAGTCTCTACGGCGATGAGCAGTTCTTC	CASTEGGSLYGDEQFF
few	TRBV5-1	NA	TRBJ1-3	TGCGCCAGCAGACTCGGGACCGTCTCTGGAAACACCATATATTTT	CASRLGTVSGNTIYF
few	TRBV20-1	NA	TRBJ1-5	TGCAGTGCTAGAGTACATCTAAATCAGCCCCAGCATTTT	CSARVHLNQPQHF
NA	TRBV2	NA	TRBJ2-7	TGTGCCAGCAGTGAACCGAGGACCTGGGGGCAAAACTACGAGCAGTACTTC	CASSEPRTWGQNYEQYF
NA	TRBV5-6	NA	TRBJ2-3	TGTGCCAGCAGCTTGGCGTTTCGCCGGACAGATACGCAGTATTTT	CASSLAFRRTDTQYF
NA	TRBV20-1	NA	TRBJ1-2	TGCAGTGCCAAAAAAAAATCTCAAATCCTAGGCTACACCTTC	CSAKKKSQILGYTF
NA	TRBV10-2	NA	TRBJ2-7	TGCGCCAGCAGTGATAAACGGGGTTACGAGCAGTACTTC	CASSDKRGYEQYF
few	TRBV20-1	NA	TRBJ1-6	TGCAGTTCGTTCCCGAGACAAGCAAATTCACCCCTCCACTTT	CSSFPRQANSPLHF
few	TRBV24-1	NA	TRBJ2-1	TGTGCCACCAGTGATTCCGGGATCAACAATGAGCAGTTCTTC	CATSDSGINNEQFF
few	TRBV18	NA	TRBJ2-5	TGTGCCAGCTCACCCATCGGGACGGGGCAAGAGACCCAGTACTTC	CASSPIGTGQETQYF
NA	TRBV7-9	TRBD2	TRBJ2-1	TGTGCCAGCAGCTCCAGCACGGGACTAGCGGGAGGGAATGAGCAGTTCTTC	CASSSSTGLAGGNEQFF
few	TRBV20-1	NA	TRBJ1-6	TGCAGTGCTAGGGTAACCTATAATTCACCCCTCCACTTT	CSARVTYNSPLHF
NA	TRBV5-1	TRBD1	TRBJ2-1	TGCGCCAGCAGCTTAGGACAGGGCGGCTCCTACAATGAGCAGTTCTTC	CASSLGQGGSYNEQFF
few	TRBV28	NA	TRBJ1-5	TGTGCCAGCACCCTAGGGCCAGGGCTCGATCAGCCCCAGCATTTT	CASTLGPGLDQPQHF
NA	TRBV9	TRBD1	TRBJ2-1	TGTGCCAGCACCCGGACAGGGGTAGGGAATGAGCAGTTCTTC	CASTRTGVGNEQFF
few	TRBV4-1	TRBD2	TRBJ2-1	TGCGCCAGCAGCCAAGTTGGGGGTGGGAGGGGTCTAATGGATGAGCAGTTCTTC	CASSQVGGGRGLMDEQFF
few	TRBV6-5	NA	TRBJ2-7	TGTGCCAGCTTCAGCGGACAGTCGGATTCCTACGAGCAGTACTTC	CASFSGQSDSYEQYF
few	TRBV7-2	TRBD1	TRBJ1-1	TGTGCCAGCAGCTCAGGGGGCTTGCACACTGAAGCTTTCTTT	CASSSGGLHTEAFF
few	TRBV12-3/TRBV12-4	NA	TRBJ2-1	TGTGCCAGCAGCCCTACCGGACTGAACAATGAGCAGTTCTTC	CASSPTGLNNEQFF
NA	TRBV18	NA	TRBJ2-3	TGTGCCAGCTCACACACCCCGACGCGGGACCAGGAGTATTTT	CASSHTPTRDQEYF
NA	TRBV15	TRBD2	TRBJ2-3	TGTGCCACCATACTAGCGGGAGGATCAGATACGCAGTATTTT	CATILAGGSDTQYF
NA	TRBV15	NA	TRBJ2-5	TGTGCCACCAGCAGAGCCCGGACTAGGGGGGGAGCGGGAGAGACCCAGTACTTC	CATSRARTRGGAGETQYF
few	TRBV5-6	TRBD1	TRBJ2-5	TGTGCCAGCAGCTTGGGACAGGGGCCCCAAGAGACCCAGTACTTC	CASSLGQGPQETQYF
NA	TRBV7-3	TRBD1	TRBJ1-1	TGTGCCAGCAGTCGGGACAGCTGGAATGAAGCTTTCTTT	CASSRDSWNEAFF
few	TRBV15	NA	TRBJ2-1	TGTGCCACCAGCGTCCGGGCGTACTACAATGAGCAGTTCTTC	CATSVRAYYNEQFF
NA	TRBV20-1	NA	TRBJ1-1	TGCAGTGCTAGAGAAACGGTAGACACTGAAGCTTTCTTT	CSARETVDTEAFF
NA	TRBV20-1	NA	TRBJ1-5	TGCAGTGCTAGAGGTTCAGGGTATCAGCCCCAGCATTTT	CSARGSGYQPQHF
few	TRBV12-3/TRBV12-4	NA	TRBJ2-3	TGTGCCAGCAGTTTAGGGAACTCCCTGAGCACAGATACGCAGTATTTT	CASSLGNSLSTDTQYF
few	TRBV25-1	NA	TRBJ2-7	TGTGCCAGCAGTGAAGAAGGGGTCGAGCCAAACGAGCAGTACTTC	CASSEEGVEPNEQYF
few	TRBV7-9	TRBD2	TRBJ2-1	TGTGCCAAGGCGGTAGCGGGAGGGCCGGATGAGCAGTTCTTC	CAKAVAGGPDEQFF
many	TRBV7-6	NA	TRBJ1-3	TGTGCCAGCAGCTTAGACCCGAGCTCTGGAAACACCATATATTTT	CASSLDPSSGNTIYF
few	TRBV2	NA	TRBJ2-3	TGTGCCAGCACAGCCCGAAATACGCAGTATTTT	CASTARNTQYF
NA	TRBV7-6	NA	TRBJ1-5	TGTGCCAGCAGCTGGGATTATAACCAGCCCCAGCATTTT	CASSWDYNQPQHF
few	TRBV7-3	NA	TRBJ1-5	TGTGCCAGCAGCCTACACAGCAATCAGCCCCAGCATTTT	CASSLHSNQPQHF
once	TRBV25-1	NA	TRBJ1-1	TGTGCCAGCAGTGAATATGAGGGCTTGAACACTGAAGCTTTCTTT	CASSEYEGLNTEAFF
NA	TRBV5-1	TRBD1	TRBJ2-5	TGCGCCAGCAGTCAAGGACAGGTCCGGGAGACCCAGTACTTC	CASSQGQVRETQYF
NA	TRBV11-2	NA	TRBJ1-1	TGTGCCAGCAGCCCCGTACAGGGACGAGGGAATGAAGCTTTCTTT	CASSPVQGRGNEAFF
NA	TRBV9	NA	TRBJ2-1	TGTGCCAGCAGCGAGGGGACTGCCGTTGGTGAGCAGTTCTTC	CASSEGTAVGEQFF
NA	TRBV30	TRBD1	TRBJ1-1	TGTGCCTGGACCCGGGACAGCATGAACACTGAAGCTTTCTTT	CAWTRDSMNTEAFF
many	TRBV14	TRBD1	TRBJ2-7	TGTGCCAGCAGCCAAGATCACAGGGGCTGGGTTCCGGACGAGCAGTACTTC	CASSQDHRGWVPDEQYF
few	TRBV12-5	NA	TRBJ1-2	TGTGCTAGTGGTTTGGTACAAGGGAAGGCGGTCGGCTACACCTTC	CASGLVQGKAVGYTF